This note documents a single T cell receptor beta chain sequence. The antigen it binds to is not known. No much larger clonotype is one base removed from it; base qualities were not supplied. This record comes from a study of T cells in Graves' hyperthyroidism and ophthalmopathy (dated by TCRdb to the late 2010s). Study-level background: Peripheral blood samples were taken at initial diagnosis, before any treatment was given. Whether ophthalmopathy could be predicted prospectively was tested in an independent validation cohort made up of 18 to 20 hyperthyroidism patients plus 17 patients who later progressed to ophthalmopathy. For training and testing, the 110 or so patients in the discovery cohort were randomly divided in a 7:3 ratio. A discovery cohort of about a hundred patients, about 40 with Graves' ophthalmopathy and about 60 with stable Graves' hyperthyroidism, was used to find distinguishing TCR V-J signatures. In about 6 Graves' hyperthyroidism patients, the study also compared T-cell repertoires from thyroid tissue with T-cell repertoires from blood. Following sampling, methimazole starting at 30 mg daily was given to hyperthyroidism patients, and high-dose intravenous methylprednisolone was given to ophthalmopathy patients. The paper describes TCR Vbeta CDR3 sequencing of 135 peripheral blood samples, made up of some 42 ophthalmopathy patients, roughly 80 hyperthyroidism patients and approximately 17 progressor patients. Summary of the overall study and its limitations: No statistical method was used to fix the sample size in advance, and group allocation was not hidden from the investigators. A model built on a 13 V-J signature distinguished ophthalmopathy from stable hyperthyroidism, reaching 87.88% sensitivity and 81% to 83% specificity in cross-validation and 80%/75% in testing. In validation, the model predicted progression to ophthalmopathy with approximately 71% sensitivity and around 72% specificity, a median of approximately 6.5 months before onset. Most expanded thyroid clonotypes (frequency above 0.001) were also found in blood, which suggests that blood repertoires may mirror thyroid immune responses.

TCR beta CDR3 regions were amplified from RNA transcripts. The first round of RT-PCR for the TCR CDR3 was performed with the HTBI primer set and the Qiagen OneStep RT-PCR kit. Libraries were constructed in a second round of multiplex PCR, after which size selection and purification were carried out. Sequencing of the libraries was done on an Illumina HiSeq2000 using paired-end 100 bp reads. Regarding the original processing steps: SOAPnuke was used to process the raw data, throwing out any read that contained adapters or uncalled bases, had a mean Phred below 15, or lacked an exact constant-primer or identifier match. High-quality paired reads were merged using COPE v1.2.5, and each unique nucleotide sequence was defined as a clonotype. MiTCR v1.1 was used to align clonotypes to the IMGT TRBV, TRBD and TRBJ reference segments. Only V-J combinations with frequency above 0.0001, covering about 99% of repertoires, were analysed. A TCS score was defined as the ratio of F50 (clonal expansion) to E x V (chaos), with BLOSUM62-based TCRdist applied between CDR3 peptides within each V-J. Welch's t-statistics and random forest reduced 500 to 550 V-J features to 10 to 15, which were used in a naive Bayes classifier (R e1071). The public sequencing data were trimmed at Q25 with fastp and processed into clonotypes with MiXCR by TCRdb, which kept only in-frame beta chains. Entries that share a CDR3 protein sequence are merged under the most common genes and DNA. TCRdb's processing, not the authors', yielded these V and J calls. This sample comprises 350,000 or so distinct CDR3 sequences, approximately 18% of them detected only once. Roughly 16% of the sample rests with the top ten.

V ends up 7 bases short and J 6 bases short, with an unmatched junction base count of 9. The CDR3 covers 14 residues, taking in both the cysteine and the phenylalanine. The CDR3 DNA has 42 bases and is translated from base 1. The germline V gene provides CDR1 MNHNS and CDR2 SASEGT. In the ophthalmopathy patients, disease was moderately to severely active, with a Clinical Activity Score of 3 or more, a NOSPECS grade of 4 or more, and a duration of less than 3 months. Patients with uncontrolled infections, other autoimmune diseases, pregnancy or lactation were excluded. Clinical symptoms, serum thyroxine and TRAb, thyroid ultrasound, and orbital computed tomography formed the basis for the diagnoses. Ficoll-Paque density gradient centrifugation was used to isolate PBMCs from around 10 ml of fresh peripheral blood. Total RNA was extracted with Trizol reagent, and quality was checked on an Agilent 2100 Bioanalyzer.

Sequenced sample: blood. The clonotype was recovered from a woman aged 40-49 years with Graves' ophthalmopathy. Rearrangement joined TRBV6-1 to TRBJ1-5; 7 nucleotides in the junction match TRBD1. The CDR3 in this case is CASTLGTALQPQHF. The sequenced DNA: TGTGCCAGCACCCTCGGGACAGCCCTTCAGCCCCAGCATTTT.